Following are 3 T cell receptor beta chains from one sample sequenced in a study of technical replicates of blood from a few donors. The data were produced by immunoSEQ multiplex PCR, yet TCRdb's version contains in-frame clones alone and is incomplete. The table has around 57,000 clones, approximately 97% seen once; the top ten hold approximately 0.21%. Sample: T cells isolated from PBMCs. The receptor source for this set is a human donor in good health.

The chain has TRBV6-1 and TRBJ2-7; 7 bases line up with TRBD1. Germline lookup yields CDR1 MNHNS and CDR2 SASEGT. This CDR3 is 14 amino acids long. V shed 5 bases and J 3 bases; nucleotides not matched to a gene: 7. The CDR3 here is CASSPMGTDYEQYF. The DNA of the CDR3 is TGTGCCAGCAGTCCAATGGGGACAGACTACGAGCAGTACTTC.

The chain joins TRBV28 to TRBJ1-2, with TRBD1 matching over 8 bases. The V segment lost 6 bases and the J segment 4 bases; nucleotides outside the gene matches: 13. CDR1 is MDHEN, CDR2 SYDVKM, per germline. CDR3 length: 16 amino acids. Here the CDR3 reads CASSPALGQGSYGYTF. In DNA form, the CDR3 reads TGTGCCAGCAGCCCTGCCCTTGGACAGGGCTCCTATGGCTACACCTTC.

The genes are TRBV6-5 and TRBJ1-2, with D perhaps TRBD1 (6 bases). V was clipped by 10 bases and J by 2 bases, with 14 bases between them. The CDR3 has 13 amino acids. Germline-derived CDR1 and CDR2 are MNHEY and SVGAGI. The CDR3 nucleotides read TGTGCCACCCGGGACACTCTAAACTATGGCTACACCTTC. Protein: CATRDTLNYGYTF.